This T cell receptor (beta chain) was sequenced for a study of cytomegalovirus exposure and HLA in healthy donors. The CDR3 covers 16 residues. The V end lost 5 bases, the J end lost 2 bases, and 15 bases lay between the germline ends. In germline, CDR1 is LNHDA, CDR2 SQIVND (reference sequence). The PCR employed 60 Vbeta primers together with 13 Jbeta primers. The table came from immunoSEQ multiplex PCR; TCRdb's copy has only in-frame clones and leaves some out. Of 150,000 or so clones listed, roughly 74% are singletons. The study, taken as a whole, reports: Sequence variants that were highly shared formed a cluster that was likely a sequencing artifact. Other equally common chains were less clonally expanded than HLA-associated TCR beta chains, a later analysis showed.

Note on this clone: The antigen remains unidentified.

The TCR comes from a middle-aged woman in good health and CMV-seropositive. The sample was PBMCs. The V gene is TRBV19, the J gene TRBJ2-2, with D tentatively TRBD2 (5 bases). CDR3 loop: CASSPPWTYNTGELFF. As DNA, the CDR3 is TGTGCCAGTAGTCCCCCCTGGACTTATAACACCGGGGAGCTGTTTTTT.